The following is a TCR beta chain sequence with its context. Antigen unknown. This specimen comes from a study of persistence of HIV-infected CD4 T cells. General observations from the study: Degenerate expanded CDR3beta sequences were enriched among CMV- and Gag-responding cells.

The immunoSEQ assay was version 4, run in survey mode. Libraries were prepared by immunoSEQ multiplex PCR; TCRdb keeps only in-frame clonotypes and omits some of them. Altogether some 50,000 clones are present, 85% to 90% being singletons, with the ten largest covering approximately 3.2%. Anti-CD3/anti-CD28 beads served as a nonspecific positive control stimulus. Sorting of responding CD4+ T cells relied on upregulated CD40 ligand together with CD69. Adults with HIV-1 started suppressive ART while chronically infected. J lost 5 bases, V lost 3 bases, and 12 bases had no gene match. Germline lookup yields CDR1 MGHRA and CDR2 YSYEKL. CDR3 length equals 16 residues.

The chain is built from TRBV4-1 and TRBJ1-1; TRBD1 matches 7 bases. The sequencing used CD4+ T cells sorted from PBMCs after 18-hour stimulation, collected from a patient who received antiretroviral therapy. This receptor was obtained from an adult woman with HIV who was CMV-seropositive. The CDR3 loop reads CASSQVPSAGGTEAFF. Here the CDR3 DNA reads TGCGCCAGCAGCCAGGTGCCCAGCGCAGGGGGTACTGAAGCTTTCTTT.